These 8 T cell receptor beta chains were sequenced from one sample in a study of CD8 T cells in ankylosing spondylitis. TCRdb reprocessed the 5' RACE reads via MiXCR and lists one record per CDR3 protein. Altogether approximately 200,000 distinct CDR3 sequences are present, 9.5% to 15% being singletons, with the ten largest covering 16%. The specimen sequenced was blood, either unsorted or a sorted T cell fraction (not recorded which). The source of these receptors is a male donor with ankylosing spondylitis or in good health (not recorded which).

This clonotype was seen a handful of times. The J gene is TRBJ2-5, the V gene TRBV12-3 or TRBV12-4; TRBD1 or TRBD2 may be the D gene (6 bases each). The V and J ends lost 3 bases and 1 base respectively, with 12 bases between them. The CDR3 runs 15 residues. The CDR3 loop reads CASSFGGHLQETQYF. For the CDR3, the DNA is TGTGCCAGCAGTTTCGGGGGACACCTCCAAGAGACCCAGTACTTC.

In its sample, this clonotype was seen a few times. The chain has TRBV4-1 and TRBJ1-1; D gene ambiguous. In germline, CDR1 is MGHRA, CDR2 YSYEKL. Trimming left V 5 bases short and J 5 bases short, with 6 bases between. This CDR3 contains 11 residues. The CDR3 reads CASSDMTEAFF. CDR3 DNA: TGCGCCAGCAGCGACATGACTGAAGCTTTCTTT.

This clonotype was counted ten times or more. The rearrangement links TRBV14 to TRBJ2-7; D tentatively reads TRBD1 or TRBD2 (5 bases each). The CDR3 covers 8 residues. Per the germline V gene, CDR1 is SGHDN and CDR2 is FVKESK. V was trimmed by 8 bases and J by 13 bases, leaving 9 bases between them. CDR3 nucleotides: TGTGCCAGCCCGGGACGCTACTTC. Its protein is CASPGRYF.

This clonotype was counted ten times or more. V gene TRBV4-1 combines with J gene TRBJ2-3; 9 bases match TRBD2. V lost 0 bases, J lost 4 bases, and 11 bases stayed unmatched. Germline V gene sequence: CDR1 MGHRA, CDR2 YSYEKL. CDR3 length: 18 residues. The CDR3 reads CASSQDVVLGGGADTQYF. CDR3 sequence (DNA): TGCGCCAGCAGCCAAGACGTCGTCTTAGGCGGGGGGGCAGATACGCAGTATTTT.

This clonotype turned up a few times. The V and J genes are TRBV4-2 and TRBJ2-3, with D possibly being TRBD1 or TRBD2 (5 bases each). Germline V gene data show CDR1 as LGHNA and CDR2 as YNFKEQ. Trimming pared 1 base from V and 11 bases from J, leaving 13 bases between. The CDR3 consists of 13 residues. The CDR3 loop reads CASSQGWDPLQYF. For the CDR3, the DNA is TGTGCCAGCAGCCAAGGCTGGGACCCCTTGCAGTATTTT.

This clonotype has more than one count but fewer than ten. This chain joins TRBV20-1 and TRBJ2-1; D ambiguous. V lost 0 bases, J lost 3 bases, and 12 bases lay in between. Germline-derived CDR1 and CDR2 are DFQATT and SNEGSKA (reference sequence). This CDR3 comprises 15 residues. The CDR3 protein is CSARDREGVYNEQFF. CDR3 sequence (DNA): TGCAGTGCTAGAGATAGGGAAGGAGTCTACAATGAGCAGTTCTTC.

This clonotype occurred many times. J is TRBJ2-3 and V is TRBV7-8, with 7 bases lining up with TRBD2. The trim removed 1 base at V and 4 bases at J, leaving 2 bases unmatched. The CDR3 runs to 14 residues. Per germline, CDR1 SGHVS and CDR2 FQNEAQ. CDR3 DNA sequence: TGTGCCAGCAGCTTAGTTGCGGGGGCAGATACGCAGTATTTT. Its protein is CASSLVAGADTQYF.

The chain combines TRBV7-9 with TRBJ2-1; maybe TRBD1 (5 bases). CDR1 SEHNR and CDR2 FQNEAQ come from the germline V gene (reference sequence). V shed 2 bases and J shed 4 bases, with 12 bases lying between them. The CDR3 runs to 15 residues. In DNA form, the CDR3 reads TGTGCCAGCAGCTTATTGGGGCTCGCGTACAATGAGCAGTTCTTC. Amino acid sequence: CASSLLGLAYNEQFF.